The 23 T cell receptor beta chains presented below share a single source sample, sequenced in a study of CD8+CD57+ T cells in acquired aplastic anemia. Researchers used genomic DNA as the template to profile TCR beta VDJ and CDR3. Each CDR3 protein is one row after TCRdb ran MiXCR on the reads. The top ten hold about 15% of the sample, which has about 190,000 distinct CDR3 sequences, less than 65% seen once. What was sequenced was sorted CD4+, CD8+, or CD8+CD57+ T cells (not recorded which) from PBMCs. These receptor sequences come from a human donor in good health, serving as a control.

This clonotype was seen ten or more times. V and J are TRBV29-1 and TRBJ2-2; D gene uncertain. V lost 4 bases to trimming and J lost 2 bases, with 8 bases between them. Germline V gene sequence: CDR1 SQVTM, CDR2 ANQGSEA. The CDR3 spans 13 residues. CDR3 loop: CSVGRSNTGELFF. The CDR3 coding sequence is TGCAGCGTTGGCCGCAGTAACACCGGGGAGCTGTTTTTT.

This clonotype is a singleton in its sample. The chain couples TRBV20-1 to TRBJ2-7; tentative D call: TRBD1 (5 bases). CDR1 and CDR2 from the germline V gene are DFQATT and SNEGSKA (reference sequence). V was clipped by 7 bases and J by 7 bases, with 17 bases between them. The CDR3 has 12 amino acids. The CDR3 spells CSVGAASYEQYF. The DNA of the CDR3 is TGCAGTGTTGGGGCAGCGAGCTATGAGCAGTACTTC.

This clonotype was counted ten times or more. V gene TRBV25-1 combines with J gene TRBJ2-5; 11 nucleotides match TRBD1. Trimming removed 10 bases from V and 4 bases from J; junction bases left unmatched: 8. Per germline, CDR1 MGHDK and CDR2 SYGVNS. This CDR3 is 14 amino acids long. CDR3 coding DNA: TGTGCCACCCTGGACAGGGGGCGAGGAGAGACCCAGTACTTC. Translated: CATLDRGRGETQYF. Together with reference TRBV25-1 and TRBJ2-5, the CDR3 gives the full variable domain: EADIYQTPRYLVIGTGKKITLECSQTMGHDKMYWYQQDPGMELHLIHYSYGVNSTEKGDLSSESTVSRIRTEHFPLTLESARPSHTSQYLCATLDRGRGETQYFGPGTRLLVL.

This clonotype occurred many times. This CDR3 is CAISEGGAGTEAFF. CDR3 DNA: TGTGCCATCAGTGAAGGGGGCGCGGGCACTGAAGCTTTCTTT. The chain carries TRBV10-3 and TRBJ1-1, with TRBD1 matching 7 bases. From germline, CDR1 is ENHRY and CDR2 SYGVKD. CDR3 length equals 14 residues. V dropped 3 bases and J dropped 4; count of bases not matched to a gene: 5.

This clonotype was picked up many times. This chain links TRBV5-1 with TRBJ1-4; 9 bases are a match to TRBD1. V shed 0 bases, J shed 8 bases, and the junction held 5 bases outside the gene matches. There are 15 residues in the CDR3. Germline CDR1 SGHRS, CDR2 YFSETQ. The CDR3 sequence is CASSLAGGQGEKLFF. CDR3 nucleotides: TGCGCCAGCAGCTTGGCGGGGGGACAGGGAGAAAAACTGTTTTTT.

Turning to this clonotype: Since no conserved phenylalanine or tryptophan closes the CDR3, a read error is the likely cause. It is unclear where the CDR3 begins or ends on the DNA, so no DNA is shown, and the CDR3 is as TCRdb lists it. The chain has TRBV5-1 and TRBJ1-4. From its first to its last residue, the CDR3 has 11 amino acids. Germline CDR1 and CDR2: SGHRS and YFSETQ. CDR3 sequence: CASSLVGGGDV.

The V gene is TRBV15, the J gene TRBJ1-6; D uncertain. This CDR3 is built from 13 residues. Germline assignment: CDR1 LNHNV and CDR2 YYDKDF (reference sequence). V was clipped by 3 bases and J by 13 bases, with 13 bases between them. For the CDR3, the DNA is TGTGCCACCAGCAGTGACCGTTTATCCCCCCTCCACTTT. Translating it yields CATSSDRLSPLHF.

V usage is TRBV9 and J usage is TRBJ1-1; TRBD1 agrees at 8 bases. The CDR3 is 16 residues long. Germline V lookup: CDR1 SGDLS, CDR2 YYNGEE. After removal of 4 bases from V and 5 bases from J, the junction contained 13 bases not matched to a gene. CDR3 amino acids: CASSPHRGGSGTEAFF. In DNA, the CDR3 is TGTGCCAGCAGCCCGCACAGGGGGGGCTCCGGGACTGAAGCTTTCTTT. The variable domain in full, with the rest retrieved from reference TRBV9 and TRBJ1-1, is DSGVTQTPKHLITATGQRVTLRCSPRSGDLSVYWYQQSLDQGLQFLIQYYNGEERAKGNILERFSAQQFPDLHSELNLSSLELGDSALYFCASSPHRGGSGTEAFFGQGTRLTVV.

This clonotype was counted many times. V gene TRBV20-1 combines with J gene TRBJ1-6; no firm D call. This CDR3 contains 13 residues. The V gene lost 3 bases and the J gene lost 6 bases, with 9 bases spanning the gap. CDR1 DFQATT and CDR2 SNEGSKA come from the germline V gene (reference sequence). The CDR3 spells CSASDLTNSPLHF. The CDR3 nucleotides read TGCAGTGCTAGCGACCTGACTAATTCACCCCTCCACTTT.

The chain is built from TRBV7-6 and TRBJ2-6; D may correspond to TRBD1 or TRBD2 (5 bases each). The CDR3 sequence is 17 residues long. The ends were cut back, 4 bases at V and 3 bases at J, with 16 bases in the middle. The V gene's germline CDR1 is SGHVS and CDR2 FNYEAQ. CDR3 loop: CASSSNPDSGGANVLTF. The CDR3 coding sequence is TGTGCCAGCAGCTCCAACCCAGACAGCGGTGGGGCCAACGTCCTGACTTTC.

The J gene is TRBJ1-1, the V gene TRBV6-5, with D maybe TRBD1 (6 bases). CDR1 is MNHEY, CDR2 SVGAGI, per germline. Trimming cost V 6 bases and J 11 bases, with 10 bases left between them. The CDR3 extends over 10 amino acids. The CDR3 loop reads CASRGQSAFF. The CDR3 coding sequence is TGTGCCAGCAGAGGACAGTCGGCTTTCTTT.

The J gene is TRBJ2-6, the V gene TRBV12-3 or TRBV12-4; no clear D gene. V dropped 6 bases and J dropped 9 bases, with 6 bases sitting between them. The CDR3 covers 11 residues. As DNA, the CDR3 is TGTGCCAGCAGCTCGGACAACGTCCTGACTTTC. Translating gives CASSSDNVLTF.

The chain carries TRBV27 and TRBJ2-1, with 12 bases fitting TRBD2. CDR1 and CDR2 (germline): MNHEY, SMNVEV (reference sequence). CDR3 length equals 17 residues. The J segment lost 2 bases and the V segment lost 1 base, leaving 3 bases of the junction unmatched. Here the CDR3 reads CASSLLTSGGPYNEQFF. The DNA for the CDR3 is TGTGCCAGCAGTTTATTGACTAGCGGGGGCCCCTACAATGAGCAGTTCTTC.

This clonotype was found many times. CDR3 nucleotides: TGCAGTGCTAAAACTAATGGAAAGACCCAGTACTTC. Translation: CSAKTNGKTQYF. The chain is built from TRBV20-1 and TRBJ2-5; no definite D call. Trimming removed 4 bases at V and 6 bases at J, with 12 bases between. The CDR3 extends over 12 amino acids. In germline, CDR1 is DFQATT, CDR2 SNEGSKA (reference sequence).

The genes are TRBV15 and TRBJ2-1; 10 bases line up with TRBD1. V gave up 7 bases and J gave up 0 bases; unmatched junction bases: 3. CDR1 is LNHNV, CDR2 YYDKDF, per germline (reference sequence). This CDR3 spans 15 amino acids. The CDR3 nucleotides read TGTGCCACCATGACAGGGGGCAGCTCCTACAATGAGCAGTTCTTC. Its translation is CATMTGGSSYNEQFF.

The chain carries TRBV10-3 and TRBJ1-6, with 8 bases identical to TRBD1. V was pared by 3 bases and J by 6 bases, with 4 bases of the junction left unmatched. Germline lookup yields CDR1 ENHRY and CDR2 SYGVKD. This CDR3 is 15 amino acids long. In DNA, the CDR3 is TGTGCCATCAGTGACCAGCAGGGGGCTAATTCACCCCTCCACTTT. Protein: CAISDQQGANSPLHF.

The chain is built from TRBV2 and TRBJ1-2; D unresolved. Looked up from germline, CDR1 is SNHLY and CDR2 is FYNNEI. V was cut by 5 bases and J by 1 base, with 14 bases left in between. This CDR3 comprises 15 residues. CDR3 protein: CASSQTHQDNYGYTF. The CDR3 nucleotides are TGTGCCAGCAGTCAGACTCACCAAGATAACTATGGCTACACCTTC.

This chain joins TRBV19 and TRBJ1-4; D gene ambiguous. Trimming shortened V by 6 bases and J by 3 bases, and 11 bases separated the two germline ends. The CDR3 is made up of 14 amino acids. The V gene's germline CDR1 is LNHDA and CDR2 SQIVND (reference sequence). The CDR3 protein is CASSKSPANEKLFF. The CDR3, as DNA: TGTGCCAGTAGCAAGTCCCCGGCTAATGAAAAACTGTTTTTT.

The gene calls are TRBV6-1 and TRBJ2-7; 9 bases match TRBD1. CDR3 length: 15 amino acids. With 4 bases clipped from V and 3 bases from J, the junction kept 7 bases outside the gene matches. The germline CDR1 and CDR2 sequences are MNHNS and SASEGT. CDR3 coding DNA: TGTGCCAGCAGTGCGATGCGGACAGGGGTCTACGAGCAGTACTTC. It specifies CASSAMRTGVYEQYF.

The rearrangement joins TRBV19 to TRBJ2-7; TRBD1 aligns across 9 bases. After removal of 3 bases from V and 5 bases from J, the junction contained 5 bases not matched to a gene. The CDR3 spans 14 residues. Germline lookup yields CDR1 LNHDA and CDR2 SQIVND (reference sequence). The CDR3 protein is CASSISGQGHEQYF. CDR3 nucleotide sequence: TGTGCCAGTAGTATCTCGGGACAGGGCCACGAGCAGTACTTC.

This clonotype was counted at least ten times. The chain uses TRBV6-6 and TRBJ2-7; perhaps D is TRBD1 or TRBD2 (5 bases each). This CDR3 is built from 15 residues. V was cut by 5 bases and J by 5 bases, with 19 bases left in between. Germline lookup yields CDR1 MNHNY and CDR2 SVGAGI (reference sequence). CDR3 in amino acids: CASSKPRGEKNEQYF. As DNA, the CDR3 is TGTGCCAGCAGTAAACCTAGGGGAGAGAAGAACGAGCAGTACTTC.

Ten or more counts support this clonotype. The chain recombines TRBV6-5 with TRBJ1-1, with 10 positions matching TRBD1. Germline trimming cut 5 bases from V and 2 bases from J; bases unmatched to any gene: 2. Looked up from germline, CDR1 is MNHEY and CDR2 is SVGAGI. The CDR3 is 14 amino acids. Here the CDR3 reads CASSRTGGNTEAFF. CDR3 coding DNA: TGTGCCAGCAGTCGGACAGGGGGAAACACTGAAGCTTTCTTT.

The V gene is TRBV7-2, the J gene TRBJ1-4; unclear D gene. Germline V lookup: CDR1 SGHTA, CDR2 FQGNSA. Trimming pared 1 base from V and 7 bases from J, leaving 13 bases between. The CDR3 is 15 residues long. Written as DNA, the CDR3 is TGTGCCAGCAGCTTAGACACCAGAAGAGGTGAAAAACTGTTTTTT. Translated, it gives CASSLDTRRGEKLFF.